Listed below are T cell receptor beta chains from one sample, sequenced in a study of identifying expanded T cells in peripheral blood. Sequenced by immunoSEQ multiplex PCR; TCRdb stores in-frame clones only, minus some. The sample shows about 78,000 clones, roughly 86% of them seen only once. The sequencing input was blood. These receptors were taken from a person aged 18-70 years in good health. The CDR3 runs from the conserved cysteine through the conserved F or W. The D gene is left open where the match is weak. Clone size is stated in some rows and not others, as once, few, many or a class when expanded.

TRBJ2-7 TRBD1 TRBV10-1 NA TGCGCCAGCAGGTTACAGGGGGACGAGCAGTACTTC CASRLQGDEQYF
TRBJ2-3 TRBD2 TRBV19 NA TGTGCCAGTAGACCGAGTTTTGGGACTAGCGGGAGAAGCACAGATACGCAGTATTTT CASRPSFGTSGRSTDTQYF
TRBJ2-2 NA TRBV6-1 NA TGTGCCAGCAGTGGCACGTCGAACACCGGGGAGCTGTTTTTT CASSGTSNTGELFF
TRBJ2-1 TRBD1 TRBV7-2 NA TGTGCCAGCAGCTTAGGCCGTCAGGGACAGGGTAGGAACAATGAGCAGTTCTTC CASSLGRQGQGRNNEQFF
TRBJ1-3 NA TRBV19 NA TGTGCCAGTAGCGACGTCTTCTCTGGAAACACCATATATTTT CASSDVFSGNTIYF
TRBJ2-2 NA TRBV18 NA TGTGCCAGCTCAAGTAATAGAGGCACCGGGGAGCTGTTTTTT CASSSNRGTGELFF
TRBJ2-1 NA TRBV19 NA TGTGCCAGTAGTATAGCCCAGGGCGGCGAGCAGTTCTTC CASSIAQGGEQFF
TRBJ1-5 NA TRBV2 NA TGTGCCAGCAAAGATAGCAATCAGCCCCAGCATTTT CASKDSNQPQHF
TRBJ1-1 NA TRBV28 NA TGTGCCAGCAGTTTTATCCACCAGTCCCAGGGGAACACTGAAGCTTTCTTT CASSFIHQSQGNTEAFF
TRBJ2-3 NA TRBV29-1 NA TGCAGCGTTGGAGGCAGCTTCACAGATACGCAGTATTTT CSVGGSFTDTQYF
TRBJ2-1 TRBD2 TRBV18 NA TGTGCCAGCTCACCAATAGCGGGAGATGAGCAGTTCTTC CASSPIAGDEQFF
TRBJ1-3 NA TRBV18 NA TGTGCCAGCTCACCACTAAGCTCAGTGGCTATTACTGGAAACACCATATATTTT CASSPLSSVAITGNTIYF
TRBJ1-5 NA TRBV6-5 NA TGTGCCAGCAGTTACCGCAACAATCAGCCCCAGCATTTT CASSYRNNQPQHF
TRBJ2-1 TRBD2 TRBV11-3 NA TGTGCCAGCAGCTTAGGCTCTAGCGGGAGTTTCAATGAGCAGTTCTTC CASSLGSSGSFNEQFF
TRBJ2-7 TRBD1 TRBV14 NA TGTGCCAGCAGCCAAGTGCAAAACAGGGGGCAGAGGAACGAGCAGTACTTC CASSQVQNRGQRNEQYF
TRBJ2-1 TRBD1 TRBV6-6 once TGTGCCAGCAGTTACTACGGACAGGGTCACAATGAGCAGTTCTTC CASSYYGQGHNEQFF
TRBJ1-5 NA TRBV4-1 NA TGCGCCAGCAGCCAAGAGTCGGGTGCTTGGGGACAGCCCCAGCATTTT CASSQESGAWGQPQHF
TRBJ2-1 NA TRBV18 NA TGTGCCAGCTCACCGGGAATCAGTTGGGGAAATGAGCAGTTCTTC CASSPGISWGNEQFF
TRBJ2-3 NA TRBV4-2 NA TGTGCCAGCAGCCAAGATTCAGGCCGCACGGAGAGGGATACGCAGTATTTT CASSQDSGRTERDTQYF
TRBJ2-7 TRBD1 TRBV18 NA TGTGCCAGCTCACCTTCTCCCGGGACAGGGGGCGGGGAGCAGTACTTC CASSPSPGTGGGEQYF
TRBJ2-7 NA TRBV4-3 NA TGCGCCAGCAGCCAAGATTTTTTGGGGGAGCAGTACTTC CASSQDFLGEQYF
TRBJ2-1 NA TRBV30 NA TGTGCCTGGAGTGTACTTGTGGGGAGTCCCGATAACAATGAGCAGTTCTTC CAWSVLVGSPDNNEQFF
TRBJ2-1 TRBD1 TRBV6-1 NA TGTGCCAGCATTCCCGGGGACAGGGATTACAATGAGCAGTTCTTC CASIPGDRDYNEQFF
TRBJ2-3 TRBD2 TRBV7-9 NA TGTGCCAGCAGCCCTCGGGACTACACAGATACGCAGTATTTT CASSPRDYTDTQYF
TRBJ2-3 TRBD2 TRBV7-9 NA TGTGCCAGCAGCAAACGGACTAGCGGGTTGACAGATACGCAGTATTTT CASSKRTSGLTDTQYF
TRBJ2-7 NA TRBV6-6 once TGTGCCAGCAGTCTCCGGGACGACTACGAGCAGTACTTC CASSLRDDYEQYF
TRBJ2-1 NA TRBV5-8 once TGTGCCAGCAGCTTATTAGCGGGACAGACCTCCTACAATGAGCAGTTCTTC CASSLLAGQTSYNEQFF
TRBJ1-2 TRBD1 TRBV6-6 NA TGTGCCAGCAGTTCCCCCCGGGACAGGGCGTCCGGCTACACCTTC CASSSPRDRASGYTF
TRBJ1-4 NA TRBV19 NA TGTGCCAGTAGTAAACGCGACGGCCTTAATGAAAAACTGTTTTTT CASSKRDGLNEKLFF
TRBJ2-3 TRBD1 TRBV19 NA TGTGCCAGTAGTATAACCGGGACAGGCCGCACAGATACGCAGTATTTT CASSITGTGRTDTQYF
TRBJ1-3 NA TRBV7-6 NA TGTGCCAGCAGCTTAGCACACATGAGCTCTGGAAACACCATATATTTT CASSLAHMSSGNTIYF
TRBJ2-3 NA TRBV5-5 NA TGTGCCAGCAGCTTCGATCTCCCCGGCACAGATACGCAGTATTTT CASSFDLPGTDTQYF
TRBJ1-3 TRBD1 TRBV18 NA TGTGCCAGCTCACCGGGGGGGACAGGCTCTGGAAACACCATATATTTT CASSPGGTGSGNTIYF
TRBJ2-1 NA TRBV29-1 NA TGCAGCGTCGAAGCAGGGGGGAATGAGCAGTTCTTC CSVEAGGNEQFF
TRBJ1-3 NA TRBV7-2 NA TGTGCCAGCAGCCTTGAGTCAGGTCCCTCTGGAAACACCATATATTTT CASSLESGPSGNTIYF
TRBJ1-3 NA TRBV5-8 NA TGTGCCAGCAGCTTGGCCCAGGGGTCGGGGAGAAACACCATATATTTT CASSLAQGSGRNTIYF
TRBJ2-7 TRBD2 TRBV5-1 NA TGCGCCAGCAGCCCGCTATCTAGCGGGGGCTCCTACGAGCAGTACTTC CASSPLSSGGSYEQYF
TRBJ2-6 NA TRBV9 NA TGTGCCAGCAGCGTAGAGTATGGGGCCAACGTCCTGACTTTC CASSVEYGANVLTF
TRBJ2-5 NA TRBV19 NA TGTGCCAGTAGTTTGCAGGTCCAAGAGACCCAGTACTTC CASSLQVQETQYF
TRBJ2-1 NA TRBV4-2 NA TGTGCCAGCAGCCAAGGGACTGACCCCTACAATGAGCAGTTCTTC CASSQGTDPYNEQFF
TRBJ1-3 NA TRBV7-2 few TGTGCCAGCAGCTTAGACAGGGCCTCTGGAAACACCATATATTTT CASSLDRASGNTIYF
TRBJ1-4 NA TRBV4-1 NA TGCGCCAGCAGCGAGGACAGTACTGGAAAACTGTTTTTT CASSEDSTGKLFF
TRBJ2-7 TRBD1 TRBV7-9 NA TGTGCCAGCAGTCCGGGACAGGGAGGTCAGGGATTCTCCTACGAGCAGTACTTC CASSPGQGGQGFSYEQYF
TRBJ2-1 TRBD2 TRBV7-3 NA TGTGCCAGCAGCGTAAGACTAGCGGGACGGAGCGATGAGCAGTTCTTC CASSVRLAGRSDEQFF
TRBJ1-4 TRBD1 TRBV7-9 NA TGTGCCAGCAGCTACGGACAGGTTGAAAAACTGTTTTTT CASSYGQVEKLFF
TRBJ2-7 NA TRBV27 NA TGTGCCAGCAGTTTAACCTTTATAACCACCTCCTACGAGCAGTACTTC CASSLTFITTSYEQYF
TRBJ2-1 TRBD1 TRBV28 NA TGTGCCAGCAGTTTCGCGACAGGGAACAATGAGCAGTTCTTC CASSFATGNNEQFF